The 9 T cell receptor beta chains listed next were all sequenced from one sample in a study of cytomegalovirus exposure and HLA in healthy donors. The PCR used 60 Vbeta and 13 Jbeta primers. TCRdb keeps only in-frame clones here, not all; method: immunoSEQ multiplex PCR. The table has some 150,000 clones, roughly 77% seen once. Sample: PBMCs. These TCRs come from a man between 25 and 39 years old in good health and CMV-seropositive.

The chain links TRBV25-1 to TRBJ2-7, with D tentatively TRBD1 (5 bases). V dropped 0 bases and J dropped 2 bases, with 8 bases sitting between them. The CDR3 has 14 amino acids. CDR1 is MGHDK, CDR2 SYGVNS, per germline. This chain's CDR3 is CASSEYGAPYEQYF. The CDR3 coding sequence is TGTGCCAGCAGTGAATATGGGGCCCCCTACGAGCAGTACTTC.

The CDR3 reads CASSLTIEAEAFF. For the CDR3, the DNA is TGTGCCAGCAGTCTGACGATCGAGGCTGAAGCTTTCTTT. The rearrangement links TRBV6-5 to TRBJ1-1, with D hard to call. CDR1 MNHEY and CDR2 SVGAGI come from the germline V gene. V was clipped by 5 bases and J by 6 bases, with 13 bases between them. The CDR3 is made up of 13 amino acids.

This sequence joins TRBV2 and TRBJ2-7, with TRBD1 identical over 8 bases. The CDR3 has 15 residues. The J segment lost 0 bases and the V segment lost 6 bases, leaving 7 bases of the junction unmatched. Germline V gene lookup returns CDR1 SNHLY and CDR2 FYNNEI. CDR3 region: CASSRTGSGSYEQYF. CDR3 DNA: TGTGCCAGCAGCCGGACAGGGTCTGGCTCCTACGAGCAGTACTTC.

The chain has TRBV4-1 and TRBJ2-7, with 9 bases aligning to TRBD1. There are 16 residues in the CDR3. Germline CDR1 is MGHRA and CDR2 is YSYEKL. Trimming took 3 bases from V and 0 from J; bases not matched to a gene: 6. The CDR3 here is CASSHTPGQGSYEQYF. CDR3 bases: TGCGCCAGCAGCCACACGCCGGGACAGGGCTCCTACGAGCAGTACTTC.

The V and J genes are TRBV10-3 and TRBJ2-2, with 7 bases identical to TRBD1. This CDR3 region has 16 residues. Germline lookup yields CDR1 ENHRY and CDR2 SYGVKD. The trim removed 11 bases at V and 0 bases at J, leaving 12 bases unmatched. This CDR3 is CASTPWQGANTGELFF. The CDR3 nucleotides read TGTGCCTCCACACCTTGGCAGGGGGCGAACACCGGGGAGCTGTTTTTT.

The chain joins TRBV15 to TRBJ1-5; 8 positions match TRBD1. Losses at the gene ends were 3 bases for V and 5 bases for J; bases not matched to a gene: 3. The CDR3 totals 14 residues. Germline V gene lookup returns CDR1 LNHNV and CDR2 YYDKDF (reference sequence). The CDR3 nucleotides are TGTGCCACCAGCAGGGACAGGGTTGATCAGCCCCAGCATTTT. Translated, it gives CATSRDRVDQPQHF.

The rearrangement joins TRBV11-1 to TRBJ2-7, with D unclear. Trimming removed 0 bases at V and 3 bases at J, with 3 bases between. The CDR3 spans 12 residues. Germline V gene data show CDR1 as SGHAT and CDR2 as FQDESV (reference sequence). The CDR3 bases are TGTGCCAGCAGCTTAGCCATCTACGAGCAGTACTTC. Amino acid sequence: CASSLAIYEQYF.

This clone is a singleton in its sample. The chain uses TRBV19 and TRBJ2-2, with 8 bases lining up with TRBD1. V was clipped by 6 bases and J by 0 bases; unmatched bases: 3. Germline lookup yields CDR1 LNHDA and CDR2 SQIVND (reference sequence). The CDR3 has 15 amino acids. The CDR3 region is CASRSGQANTGELFF. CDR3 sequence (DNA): TGTGCCAGTAGATCGGGACAGGCGAACACCGGGGAGCTGTTTTTT.

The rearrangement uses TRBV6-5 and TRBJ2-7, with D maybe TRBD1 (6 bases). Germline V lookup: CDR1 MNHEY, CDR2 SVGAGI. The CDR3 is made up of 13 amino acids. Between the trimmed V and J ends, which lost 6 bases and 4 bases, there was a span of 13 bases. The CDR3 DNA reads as TGTGCCAGCAGATCCAGGGGCGCGTACGAGCAGTACTTC. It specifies CASRSRGAYEQYF.